This T cell receptor (beta chain) was identified during a study of vaccination and CD4 T cells after COVID-19. At the Johns Hopkins FTIC core, DNA taken from cultured CD4+ T cells was sequenced by way of the Oncomine TCR Beta short-read assay. TCRdb analysed the PCR reads with MiXCR anew, one entry per CDR3 protein. The sample comprises some 13,000 distinct CDR3 sequences, about 65% of which are singletons, and roughly 7.4% rests with the top ten. With 3 bases removed from V and 0 bases from J, the gap between germline ends came to 9 bases. Germline values: CDR1 LNHDA, CDR2 SQIVND (reference sequence). The CDR3 has 15 residues. Treatment in this sample: approximately nine-day PBMC culture with coronavirus spike peptide pools or control peptides (ViraFEST assay). As for this clonotype: Its target is unknown.

Input material: CD4+ T cells from blood, cultured in vitro. This rearrangement joins TRBV19 to TRBJ1-3; D remains unclear. This receptor was obtained from a human donor who had recovered from COVID-19. CDR3 amino acids: CASSIGDPSGNTIYF. As DNA, the CDR3 is TGTGCCAGTAGTATTGGGGATCCCTCTGGAAACACCATATATTTT.